The clone carrying this T cell receptor beta chain was detected a few times. The antigen is unknown. Each TCR beta library was made by quantitative 5'-RACE that incorporated molecular barcodes. One entry per CDR3 protein, called by TCRdb with MiXCR from the 5' RACE reads. The repertoire includes approximately 540,000 distinct CDR3 sequences, about 12% of them detected once, and 6.8% sits in the top ten. The data stem from a study of CD8 T cells in ankylosing spondylitis. Study-wide findings and caveats: There was a TCR beta motif, made of several highly homologous variants, that appeared characteristic of ankylosing spondylitis blood. Previously reported in reactive arthritis synovial fluid and blood were some of the motif variants.

The germline V and J ends were trimmed by 2 bases and 2 bases, with 13 bases remaining between them. CDR1 and CDR2 from the germline V gene are MNHNS and SASEGT. The CDR3 is 15 residues long. This receptor was obtained from a male donor with ankylosing spondylitis. The chain recombines TRBV6-1 with TRBJ2-7; D unresolved. The sample comprised blood, either unsorted or a sorted T cell fraction (not recorded which). The CDR3 DNA sequence: TGTGCCAGCAGTGAACAAGGGCTAATACCCTACGAGCAGTACTTC. Protein: CASSEQGLIPYEQYF.